Included here is one T cell receptor (beta chain) sequence, with context. In its sample, this clonotype was seen many times. Its antigen remains undetermined. Base qualities are not provided; no much larger clone lies one nucleotide away. The data originate from a study of regulatory T cells in long-lasting Graves disease (dated by TCRdb to the early 2020s). Regarding the study in general: Persistent Graves' disease was defined as antithyroid drug treatment for over 5 years with persistently positive TSH receptor autoantibodies. Persistent Graves' disease patients in the clinical cohort had taken antithyroid drugs for about 9.7 years on average. Persistent Graves' disease patients were compared with newly diagnosed Graves' disease patients by peripheral blood TCR sequencing and RNA sequencing. The study took place in China and was registered as a clinical trial. TCR sequencing covered 13 persistent and 20 newly diagnosed Graves' disease patients, about 35 samples in total.

The library was obtained by multiplex PCR. The reads were generated on an Illumina HiSeq 4000. To build TCR beta libraries, CDR3 regions were amplified by Arm-PCR using iRepertoire HTBI primers. Before sequencing, the PCR products went through gel purification. In the source study's methods: Across samples, 62 TRBV and 13 to 15 TRBJ segments were identified and used for gene usage analysis of CDR3 amino acid clonotypes. COPE and FqMerger were used to merge the filtered high-quality paired reads into contigs. BLAST was used to align contigs to IMGT TRBV, TRBD and TRBJ reference genes, and CDR3 was defined according to IMGT. Highly expanded clones were defined as clonotypes with a frequency above 0.1%. Shannon entropy was used to measure repertoire diversity, and the Gini coefficient was used to measure V-J evenness. Clonotypes shared by more than one individual were considered public. TCRdb handled the public reads itself, with Q25 trimming in fastp and clone calling in MiXCR, and kept productive beta chains. Each CDR3 protein gets just one entry, which takes the most common genes and DNA from the rows behind it. TCRdb's processing, not the study's, gives the V and J calls here. Here the sample has hundreds of thousands of distinct CDR3 sequences; around 21% occur a single time. The ten largest clones capture 20% to 25% of the sample.

The CDR3 runs 15 residues from the cysteine to the phenylalanine. Just CDR3 DNA is preserved here, 45 bases in frame from base 1. From a lookup of the germline V gene (reference sequence), CDR1 and CDR2 are MNHEY and SMNVEV. V loses 8 bases at its end and J loses 5 bases; junction bases beyond the gene matches: 12. Study-wide conclusions, independent of this receptor: Because the primary lesion, thyroid tissue, could not be accessed, the study looked at peripheral blood alone. Preferential use of TRBV28, TRBJ1-2 and TRBJ2-5 was observed in persistent disease, whereas TRBV20-1 and TRBJ2-1 were favored in newly diagnosed disease. Sequencing and analysis were restricted to the TCR beta chain. More public clonotypes were shared among persistent patients (under 3,000) than among newly diagnosed patients (over 900). The authors acknowledged the small sample size as a limitation that may reduce accuracy. Persistent Graves' disease patients showed lower TCR Shannon entropy and fewer highly expanded clones than newly diagnosed patients, suggesting clonal expansion.

Interpreted using the paper, the time point label stands for: persistent/refractory GD, antithyroid drugs over 5 years with positive TRAb. RNA was extracted from PBMCs in TRIzol for both TCR sequencing and RNA sequencing. The diagnosis of Graves' disease was made according to American Thyroid Association guidelines. Patients were recruited from an endocrinology department in Xi'an, China. Each patient gave about 9.1 milliliters of peripheral blood, collected in an EDTA anticoagulant tube. Ficoll Paque Plus density gradient separation was used to isolate PBMCs, and no additional T cell sorting was done. An Agilent 2100 Bioanalyzer and agarose gel were used to assess RNA quality, and a NanoDrop 2000 was used to measure RNA concentration.

In this chain, TRBV27 is recombined with TRBJ2-7; 10 nucleotides in the junction match TRBD2. Sequenced here: peripheral blood mononuclear cells (PBMCs), sampled when the disease was refractory, from a patient treated with antithyroid drugs. The sequence was collected from a female donor with Graves disease. The CDR3 has the sequence CASRSLAGVVDEQYF. The DNA sequence follows: TGTGCCAGCCGGTCGCTAGCGGGGGTTGTGGACGAGCAGTACTTC.